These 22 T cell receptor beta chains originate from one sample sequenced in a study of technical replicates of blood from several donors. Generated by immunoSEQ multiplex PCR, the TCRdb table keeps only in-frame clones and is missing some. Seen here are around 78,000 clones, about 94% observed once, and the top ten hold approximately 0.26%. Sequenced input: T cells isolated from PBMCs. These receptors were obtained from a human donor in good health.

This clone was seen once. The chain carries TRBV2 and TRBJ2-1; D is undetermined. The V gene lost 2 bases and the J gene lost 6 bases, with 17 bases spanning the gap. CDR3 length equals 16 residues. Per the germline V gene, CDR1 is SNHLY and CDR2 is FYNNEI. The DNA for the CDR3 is TGTGCCAGCAGTGAAATGGCTTCCTCGTGGCCCAATGAGCAGTTCTTC. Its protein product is CASSEMASSWPNEQFF.

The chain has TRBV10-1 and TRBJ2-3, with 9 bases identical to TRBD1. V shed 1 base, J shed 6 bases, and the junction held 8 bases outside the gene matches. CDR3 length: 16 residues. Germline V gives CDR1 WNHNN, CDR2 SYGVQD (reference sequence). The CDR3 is CASSEFSGQGADTQYF. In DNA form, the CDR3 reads TGCGCCAGCAGTGAGTTCTCGGGACAGGGTGCCGATACGCAGTATTTT.

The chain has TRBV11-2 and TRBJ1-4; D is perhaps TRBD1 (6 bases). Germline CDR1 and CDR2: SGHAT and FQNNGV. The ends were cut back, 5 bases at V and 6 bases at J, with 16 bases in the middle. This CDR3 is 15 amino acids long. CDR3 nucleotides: TGTGCCAGCAGCACGAACAGGGTGTTTCATGAAAAACTGTTTTTT. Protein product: CASSTNRVFHEKLFF.

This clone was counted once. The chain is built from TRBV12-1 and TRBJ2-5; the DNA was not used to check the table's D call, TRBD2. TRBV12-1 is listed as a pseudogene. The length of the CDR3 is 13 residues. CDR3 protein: CASSCLMGEGQYF. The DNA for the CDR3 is TGTGCCAGCAGCTGCCTGATGGGGGAGGGCCAGTACTTC.

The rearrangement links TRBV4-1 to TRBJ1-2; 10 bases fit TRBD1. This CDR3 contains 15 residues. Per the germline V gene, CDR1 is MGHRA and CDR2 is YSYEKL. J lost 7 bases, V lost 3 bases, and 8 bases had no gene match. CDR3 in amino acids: CASSQTGGASGGYTF. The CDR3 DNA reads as TGCGCCAGCAGCCAGACAGGGGGCGCTTCGGGTGGCTACACCTTC.

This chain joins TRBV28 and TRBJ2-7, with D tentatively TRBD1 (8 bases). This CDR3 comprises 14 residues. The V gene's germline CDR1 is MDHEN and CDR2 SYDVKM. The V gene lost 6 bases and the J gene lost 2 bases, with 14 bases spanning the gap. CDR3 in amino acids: CASRRQGRAYEQYF. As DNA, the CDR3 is TGTGCCAGCAGGCGACAGGGGAGGGCCTACGAGCAGTACTTC.

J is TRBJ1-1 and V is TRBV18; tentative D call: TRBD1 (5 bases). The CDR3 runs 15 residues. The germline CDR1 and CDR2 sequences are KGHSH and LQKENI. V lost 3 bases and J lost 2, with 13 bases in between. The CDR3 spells CASSPERQSNTEAFF. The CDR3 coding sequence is TGTGCCAGCTCACCCGAGAGACAGAGTAACACTGAAGCTTTCTTT.

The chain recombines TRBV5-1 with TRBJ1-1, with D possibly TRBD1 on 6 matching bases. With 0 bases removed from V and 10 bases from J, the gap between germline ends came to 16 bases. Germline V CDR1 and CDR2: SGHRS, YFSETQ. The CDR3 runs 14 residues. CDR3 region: CASSLAWAEGVAFF. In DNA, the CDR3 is TGCGCCAGCAGCTTGGCCTGGGCAGAGGGGGTAGCTTTCTTT.

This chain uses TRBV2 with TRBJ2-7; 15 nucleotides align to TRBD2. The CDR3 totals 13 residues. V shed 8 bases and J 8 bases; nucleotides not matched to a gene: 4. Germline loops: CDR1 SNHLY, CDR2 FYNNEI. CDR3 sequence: CASRTSGRAKQYF. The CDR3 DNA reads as TGTGCCAGCCGGACTAGCGGGAGGGCCAAGCAGTACTTC.

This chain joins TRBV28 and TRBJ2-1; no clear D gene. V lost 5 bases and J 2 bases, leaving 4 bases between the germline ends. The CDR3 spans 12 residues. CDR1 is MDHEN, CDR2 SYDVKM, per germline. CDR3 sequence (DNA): TGTGCCAGCAGTGTAACCTACAATGAGCAGTTCTTC. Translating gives CASSVTYNEQFF. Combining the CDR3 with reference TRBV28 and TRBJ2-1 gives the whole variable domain DVKVTQSSRYLVKRTGEKVFLECVQDMDHENMFWYRQDPGLGLRLIYFSYDVKMKEKGDIPEGYSVSREKKERFSLILESASTNQTSMYLCASSVTYNEQFFGPGTRLTVL.

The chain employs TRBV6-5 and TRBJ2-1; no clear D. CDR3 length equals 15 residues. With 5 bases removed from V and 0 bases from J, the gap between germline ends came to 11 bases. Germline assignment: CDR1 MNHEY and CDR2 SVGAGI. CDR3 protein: CASSATMSSYNEQFF. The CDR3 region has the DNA TGTGCCAGCAGTGCGACAATGAGCTCCTACAATGAGCAGTTCTTC.

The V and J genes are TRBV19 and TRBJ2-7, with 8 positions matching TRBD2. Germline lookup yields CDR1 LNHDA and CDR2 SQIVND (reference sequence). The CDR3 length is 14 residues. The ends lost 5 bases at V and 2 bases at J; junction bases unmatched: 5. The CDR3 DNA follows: TGTGCCAGTAGTCTGGCTAGCGGGCCCTACGAGCAGTACTTC. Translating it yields CASSLASGPYEQYF.

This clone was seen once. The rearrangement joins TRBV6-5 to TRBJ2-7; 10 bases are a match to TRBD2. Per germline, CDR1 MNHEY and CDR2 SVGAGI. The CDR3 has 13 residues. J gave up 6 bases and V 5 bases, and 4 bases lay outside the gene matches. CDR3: CASSSGRAVEQYF. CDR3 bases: TGTGCCAGCAGTAGCGGGAGGGCAGTCGAGCAGTACTTC.

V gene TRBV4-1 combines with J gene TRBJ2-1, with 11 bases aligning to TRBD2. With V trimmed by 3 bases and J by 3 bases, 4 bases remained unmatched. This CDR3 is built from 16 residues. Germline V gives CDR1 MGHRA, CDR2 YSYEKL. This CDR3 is CASSHLTSGGYNEQFF. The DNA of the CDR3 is TGCGCCAGCAGCCACCTAACTAGCGGGGGCTACAATGAGCAGTTCTTC.

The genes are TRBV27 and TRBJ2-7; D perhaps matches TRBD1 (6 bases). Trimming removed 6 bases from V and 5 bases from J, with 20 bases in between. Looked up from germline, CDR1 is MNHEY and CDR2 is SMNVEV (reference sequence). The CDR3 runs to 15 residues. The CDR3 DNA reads TGTGCCAGCAGGCCCAGGGGTCCGAATCCGCACGAGCAGTACTTC. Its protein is CASRPRGPNPHEQYF.

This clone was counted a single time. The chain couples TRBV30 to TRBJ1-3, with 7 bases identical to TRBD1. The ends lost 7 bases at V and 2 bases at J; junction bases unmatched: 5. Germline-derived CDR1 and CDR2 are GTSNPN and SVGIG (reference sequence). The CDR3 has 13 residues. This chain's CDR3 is CAFRGTAGNTIYF. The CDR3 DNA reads TGTGCCTTTAGGGGGACAGCTGGAAACACCATATATTTT.

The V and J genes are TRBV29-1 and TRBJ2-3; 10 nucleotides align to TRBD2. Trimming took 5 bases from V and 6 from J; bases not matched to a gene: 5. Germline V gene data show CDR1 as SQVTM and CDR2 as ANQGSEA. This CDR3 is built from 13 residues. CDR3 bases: TGCAGCGTTACAGCGGGGGGGACGGATACGCAGTATTTT. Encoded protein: CSVTAGGTDTQYF.

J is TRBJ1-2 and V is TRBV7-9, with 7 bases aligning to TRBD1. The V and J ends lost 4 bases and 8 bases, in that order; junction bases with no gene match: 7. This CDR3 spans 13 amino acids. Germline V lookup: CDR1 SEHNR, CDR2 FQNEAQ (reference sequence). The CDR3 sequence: CASSSTGEVGYTF. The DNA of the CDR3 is TGTGCCAGCAGCTCCACAGGGGAAGTCGGCTACACCTTC.

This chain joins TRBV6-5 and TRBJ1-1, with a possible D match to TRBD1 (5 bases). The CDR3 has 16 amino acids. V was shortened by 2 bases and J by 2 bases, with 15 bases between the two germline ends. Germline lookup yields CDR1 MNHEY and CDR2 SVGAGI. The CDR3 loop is CASSYGDLGGNTEAFF. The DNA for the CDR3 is TGTGCCAGCAGTTACGGGGACCTGGGGGGAAACACTGAAGCTTTCTTT.

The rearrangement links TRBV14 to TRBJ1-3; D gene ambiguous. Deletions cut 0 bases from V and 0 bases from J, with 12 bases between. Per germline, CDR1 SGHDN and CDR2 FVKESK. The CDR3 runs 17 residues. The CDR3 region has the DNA TGTGCCAGCAGCCAAGATTTGAATTACTACTCTGGAAACACCATATATTTT. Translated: CASSQDLNYYSGNTIYF.

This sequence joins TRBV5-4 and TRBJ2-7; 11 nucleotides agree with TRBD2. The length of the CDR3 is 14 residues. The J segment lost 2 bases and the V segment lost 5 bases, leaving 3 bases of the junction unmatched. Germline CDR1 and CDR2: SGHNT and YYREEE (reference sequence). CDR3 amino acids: CASRIAGGTYEQYF. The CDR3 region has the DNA TGTGCCAGCAGAATAGCGGGAGGGACCTACGAGCAGTACTTC.

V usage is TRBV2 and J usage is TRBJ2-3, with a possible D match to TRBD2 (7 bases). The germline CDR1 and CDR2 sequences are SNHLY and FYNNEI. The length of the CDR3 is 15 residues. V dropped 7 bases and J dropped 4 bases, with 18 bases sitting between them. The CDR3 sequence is CASKVGGPSADTQYF. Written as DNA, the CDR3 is TGTGCCAGCAAGGTGGGGGGGCCTTCCGCAGATACGCAGTATTTT.